This T cell receptor (beta chain) was found in a study of T cell clonotyping in hematopoietic cell transplantation. Profiling relied on immunoSEQ multiplex PCR, and the TCRdb table lists in-frame clones only, not all of them. This sample has over 35,000 clones; 80% to 90% occur once, and the top ten carry approximately 2%. The V gene's germline CDR1 is GTSNPN and CDR2 SVGIG (reference sequence). The CDR3 extends over 14 amino acids. Trimming took 5 bases from V and 1 from J, leaving 12 bases between them. Broader study findings: After transplant, recipient diversity fell while pathologically expanded clonotypes grew through day 180.

Concerning this clone: Its specificity is unknown.

The material sequenced was peripheral blood mononuclear cells. This chain joins TRBV30 and TRBJ2-1; D ambiguous. This sequence was found in a woman aged 35 to 49 in good health. Some clones in this sample may be carry-over from other donors' samples. The CDR3 loop reads CAWDTTDSYNEQFF. The CDR3, as DNA: TGTGCCTGGGATACGACGGATTCCTACAATGAGCAGTTCTTC.